The 3 T cell receptor beta chains below come from one sample, sequenced in a study of cytomegalovirus exposure and HLA in healthy donors. Researchers ran the PCR with 60 Vbeta and 13 Jbeta primers. Profiling relied on immunoSEQ multiplex PCR, and the TCRdb table lists in-frame clones only, not all of them. The sample lists about 140,000 clones, 70% occurring once. Sequenced sample: PBMCs. The receptors stem from a woman in her 30s in good health and CMV-seronegative.

The chain couples TRBV7-9 to TRBJ1-6; possibly TRBD1 for D (5 bases). V lost 0 bases and J lost 9, with 12 bases in between. This CDR3 is built from 15 residues. Germline V gives CDR1 SEHNR, CDR2 FQNEAQ (reference sequence). CDR3 amino acids: CASSLAHSGGSPLHF. CDR3 DNA: TGTGCCAGCAGCTTAGCGCATTCCGGGGGTTCACCCCTCCACTTT.

V gene TRBV7-6 combines with J gene TRBJ2-3; 7 bases fit TRBD1. Germline V lookup: CDR1 SGHVS, CDR2 FNYEAQ. The CDR3 sequence is 14 residues long. After removal of 5 bases from V and 4 bases from J, the junction contained 6 bases not matched to a gene. The CDR3, as DNA: TGTGCCAGCAGCACCCTCCAGGGGGCAGATACGCAGTATTTT. Protein: CASSTLQGADTQYF.

This clone appeared once. V gene TRBV29-1 combines with J gene TRBJ2-7; 7 bases align to TRBD1. V was clipped by 5 bases and J by 3 bases; unmatched bases: 7. Germline loops: CDR1 SQVTM, CDR2 ANQGSEA. The CDR3 is 13 residues long. The CDR3 region has the DNA TGCAGCGTTTTTGGGGACAGATACTACGAGCAGTACTTC. Residues: CSVFGDRYYEQYF.